A selection of T cell receptor beta chains follows, all from one sample in a study of cytomegalovirus exposure and HLA in healthy donors. Sequencing used immunoSEQ multiplex PCR; TCRdb keeps in-frame clones, though not all of them. The sample contains 90,000 to 95,000 clones, around 78% of which appear only once. The material sequenced was PBMCs. The receptors originated from a young man in good health and CMV-seronegative. Both conserved end residues are part of each CDR3. D genes are given only for firm matches. Expanded clones are given a class, and other clones once, few, many or no size at all.

D gene,J gene,V gene,clone size,CDR3 protein,CDR3 DNA
TRBD1,TRBJ1-1,TRBV5-4,NA,CASSQDRGNGAFF,TGTGCCAGCAGTCAAGACAGGGGGAACGGAGCTTTCTTT
TRBD1,TRBJ1-6,TRBV7-9,once,CSSSSDRAYNSPLHF,TGTTCCAGCAGCTCAGACAGGGCCTATAATTCACCCCTCCACTTT
NA,TRBJ2-4,TRBV6-5,few,CASRGATVNIQYF,TGTGCCAGCCGCGGGGCGACGGTTAACATTCAGTACTTC
TRBD2,TRBJ2-7,TRBV7-2,few,CASSLELAVNEQYF,TGTGCCAGCAGCTTAGAACTAGCGGTAAACGAGCAGTACTTC
TRBD2,TRBJ2-1,TRBV9,NA,CASSVTGGAINEQFF,TGTGCCAGCAGCGTGACCGGGGGGGCCATAAATGAGCAGTTCTTC
NA,TRBJ1-2,TRBV5-1,NA,CASSPTDHYGYTF,TGCGCCAGCAGCCCGACAGACCACTATGGCTACACCTTC
NA,TRBJ2-1,TRBV2,NA,CASSEGAGGEQFF,TGTGCCAGCAGTGAAGGAGCTGGTGGTGAGCAGTTCTTC
NA,TRBJ2-2,TRBV2,NA,CASRRTVDGELFF,TGTGCCAGCAGGCGAACGGTAGACGGGGAGCTGTTTTTT
NA,TRBJ1-2,TRBV7-9,NA,CASSSTDLYGYTF,TGTGCCAGCAGCTCAACAGACCTCTATGGCTACACCTTC
TRBD1,TRBJ1-2,TRBV27,NA,CASSTTGGGYGYTF,TGTGCCAGCAGTACAACAGGGGGGGGCTATGGCTACACCTTC
TRBD2,TRBJ2-5,TRBV12-5,NA,CASGPGGVQETQYF,TGTGCTAGTGGACCCGGGGGGGTCCAAGAGACCCAGTACTTC
NA,TRBJ1-2,TRBV27,NA,CASSFEGTGYTF,TGTGCCAGCAGTTTTGAGGGAACTGGCTACACCTTC
NA,TRBJ2-1,TRBV4-3,few,CASSQVDILSYNEQFF,TGCGCCAGCAGCCAAGTGGACATTCTGTCCTACAATGAGCAGTTCTTC
NA,TRBJ2-7,TRBV6-1,NA,CANSRGKGYEQYF,TGTGCCAACTCTAGGGGTAAAGGCTACGAGCAGTACTTC
NA,TRBJ2-5,TRBV5-4,NA,CASSLVDLTQETQYF,TGTGCCAGCAGCCTTGTTGACTTGACTCAAGAGACCCAGTACTTC
TRBD1,TRBJ1-1,TRBV6-1,NA,CASSAQTWTGNTEAFF,TGTGCCAGCAGTGCACAAACCTGGACAGGGAACACTGAAGCTTTCTTT
NA,TRBJ1-1,TRBV28,NA,CASSSIGQQNTEAFF,TGTGCCAGCAGTTCAATCGGACAGCAGAACACTGAAGCTTTCTTT
TRBD1,TRBJ2-5,TRBV27,NA,CASRRQGSETQYF,TGTGCCAGCCGAAGACAGGGCTCCGAGACCCAGTACTTC
TRBD2,TRBJ2-1,TRBV5-1,few,CASSGGSPYNEQFF,TGCGCCAGCAGTGGCGGGAGTCCCTACAATGAGCAGTTCTTC
NA,TRBJ2-1,TRBV7-2,once,CASSSMHSSYNEQFF,TGTGCCAGCAGCTCTATGCATAGCTCCTACAATGAGCAGTTCTTC
NA,TRBJ1-5,TRBV4-2,NA,CASSQEGGVNSNQPQHF,TGTGCCAGCAGCCAAGAGGGGGGGGTAAATAGCAATCAGCCCCAGCATTTT
TRBD1,TRBJ2-5,TRBV7-2,NA,CASSPDRGRETQYF,TGTGCCAGCAGCCCCGACAGGGGACGAGAGACCCAGTACTTC
NA,TRBJ1-1,TRBV4-3,NA,CASSQARGLDTEAFF,TGCGCCAGCAGCCAAGCCAGGGGATTGGACACTGAAGCTTTCTTT
NA,TRBJ2-7,TRBV6-7,once,CASSSLRQGLYEQYF,TGTGCCAGCAGCAGCCTTCGGCAGGGGCTCTACGAGCAGTACTTC
TRBD1,TRBJ1-1,TRBV7-9,NA,CASSPDRGLRNTEAFF,TGTGCCAGCAGCCCAGACAGGGGGCTGAGGAACACTGAAGCTTTCTTT
TRBD2,TRBJ2-3,TRBV14,NA,CASSQWGVFSGSQSQYF,TGTGCCAGCAGTCAATGGGGTGTCTTCAGCGGGAGTCAGTCGCAGTATTTT
TRBD2,TRBJ2-1,TRBV27,NA,CASSSPGTTNNEQFF,TGTGCCAGCAGTTCGCCCGGGACTACTAACAATGAGCAGTTCTTC
TRBD1,TRBJ1-4,TRBV9,NA,CASSVGTGGFSTNEKLFF,TGTGCCAGCAGCGTCGGGACAGGGGGTTTTTCGACTAATGAAAAACTGTTTTTT
NA,TRBJ2-1,TRBV27,NA,CASRVRSGEQFF,TGTGCCAGCAGGGTTAGGTCGGGGGAGCAGTTCTTC
NA,TRBJ1-2,TRBV25-1,NA,CASSESLSANYGYTF,TGTGCCAGCAGTGAATCTTTGAGTGCTAACTATGGCTACACCTTC
NA,TRBJ2-7,TRBV6-5,few,CASSSGDYYSYEQYF,TGTGCCAGCAGCTCAGGTGACTATTACTCCTACGAGCAGTACTTC
TRBD2,TRBJ2-1,TRBV19,NA,CASTLGGAGNEQFF,TGTGCCAGCACACTCGGGGGGGCGGGAAATGAGCAGTTCTTC
TRBD2,TRBJ2-3,TRBV7-8,NA,CASSLDEGLAGSTDTQYF,TGTGCCAGCAGCTTAGACGAGGGACTAGCGGGAAGCACAGATACGCAGTATTTT